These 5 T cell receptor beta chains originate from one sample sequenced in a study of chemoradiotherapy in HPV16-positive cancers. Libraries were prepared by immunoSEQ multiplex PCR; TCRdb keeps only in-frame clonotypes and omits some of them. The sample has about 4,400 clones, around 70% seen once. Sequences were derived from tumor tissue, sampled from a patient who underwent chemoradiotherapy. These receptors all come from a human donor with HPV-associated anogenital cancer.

The CDR3 DNA is TGTGCCAGTAGTATAGAGTCCGGGAAGCTTAATGAAAAACTGTTTTTT. It yields the protein CASSIESGKLNEKLFF. J is TRBJ1-4 and V is TRBV19; D unclear. CDR1 is LNHDA, CDR2 SQIVND, per germline (reference sequence). The V end lost 0 bases, the J end lost 4 bases, and 12 bases lay between the germline ends. This CDR3 has 16 amino acids.

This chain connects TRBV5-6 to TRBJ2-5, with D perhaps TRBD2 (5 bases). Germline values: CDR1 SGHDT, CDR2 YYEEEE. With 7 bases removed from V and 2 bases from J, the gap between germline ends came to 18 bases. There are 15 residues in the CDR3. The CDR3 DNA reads TGTGCCAGCCGAAGCCTCATCTCGGGGCAAGAGACCCAGTACTTC. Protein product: CASRSLISGQETQYF.

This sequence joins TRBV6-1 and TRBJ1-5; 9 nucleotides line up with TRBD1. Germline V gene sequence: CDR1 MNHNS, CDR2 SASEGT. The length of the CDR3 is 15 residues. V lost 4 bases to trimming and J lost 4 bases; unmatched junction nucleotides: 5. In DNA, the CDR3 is TGTGCCAGCAGTGGATCGACAGGGGGAAATCAGCCCCAGCATTTT. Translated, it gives CASSGSTGGNQPQHF.

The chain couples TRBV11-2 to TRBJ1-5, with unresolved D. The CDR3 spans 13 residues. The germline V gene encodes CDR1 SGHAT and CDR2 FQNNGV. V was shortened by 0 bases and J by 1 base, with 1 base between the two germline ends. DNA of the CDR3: TGTGCCAGCAGCTTAGAGAGCAATCAGCCCCAGCATTTT. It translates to CASSLESNQPQHF.

The CDR3 protein is CAWTRGANQPQHF. Written as DNA, the CDR3 is TGTGCCTGGACCCGAGGCGCCAATCAGCCCCAGCATTTT. The chain recombines TRBV30 with TRBJ1-5; D is unclear. This CDR3 contains 13 residues. Germline lookup yields CDR1 GTSNPN and CDR2 SVGIG (reference sequence). Between the trimmed V and J ends, which lost 4 bases and 3 bases, there was a span of 10 bases.